Presented here are 30 T cell receptor beta chains from one specimen sequenced in a study of blood T cells in healthy people across ages. Together with a sample-barcoded 5' primer, a J-beta primer mix was included in a second PCR lasting roughly 6 to 12 cycles. A single record per CDR3 protein comes from TCRdb applying MiXCR to the 5' RACE reads. The sample consists of 550,000 to 750,000 distinct CDR3 sequences, 20% to 25% of them appearing once. Sequencing was carried out using blood. These receptor sequences come from a man in his 70s in good health.

This clonotype was seen many times. The CDR3 DNA is TGCAGTGCTGCCGGGGGAGAGGGCTACACCTTC. Its translation is CSAAGGEGYTF. The chain is built from TRBV20-1 and TRBJ1-2; the D gene is possibly TRBD1 (5 bases). Germline V gene data show CDR1 as DFQATT and CDR2 as SNEGSKA (reference sequence). Between the trimmed V and J ends, which lost 5 bases and 8 bases, there was a span of 12 bases. CDR3 length: 11 amino acids.

The chain recombines TRBV3-1 with TRBJ2-5; no definite D call. The tail of the sequence fits TRBJ2-1 better, so the J call may be wrong. Germline V gene data show CDR1 as LGHDT and CDR2 as YNNKEL (reference sequence). The CDR3 is 11 residues long. CDR3 nucleotide sequence: TGTGCCAGCAGCCAAACGTATGAGCAGTTCTTC. Amino acids: CASSQTYEQFF.

The V gene is TRBV11-2, the J gene TRBJ1-5; no reliable D call. This CDR3 has 15 amino acids. Looked up from germline, CDR1 is SGHAT and CDR2 is FQNNGV. Trimming pared 1 base from V and 3 bases from J, leaving 10 bases between. CDR3 bases: TGTGCCAGCAGCTTAGGGGCGGCCCCCAATCAGCCCCAGCATTTT. This encodes CASSLGAAPNQPQHF.

This clonotype has only a few counts. The J gene is TRBJ2-1, the V gene TRBV30; tentatively, D is TRBD2 (6 bases). From germline, CDR1 is GTSNPN and CDR2 SVGIG (reference sequence). The CDR3 extends over 14 amino acids. Trimming took off 2 bases at V and 7 bases at J, with 15 bases between the two ends. CDR3 sequence reads: CAWSSGGSGNEQFF. In DNA, the CDR3 is TGTGCCTGGAGTTCGGGTGGGAGCGGGAATGAGCAGTTCTTC.

For the CDR3, the DNA is TGCGCCAGCAGCCAAGCAAAAGGACAGGGGGTAGCTGGGGCCAACGTCCTGACTTTC. Translating gives CASSQAKGQGVAGANVLTF. This sequence joins TRBV4-1 and TRBJ2-6; 10 nucleotides line up with TRBD1. The CDR3 sequence is 19 residues long. Trimming at V came to 1 base and at J to 2 bases, leaving 8 bases not matched to a gene. Germline V lookup: CDR1 MGHRA, CDR2 YSYEKL.

This clonotype was observed a few times. This sequence joins TRBV4-3 and TRBJ2-5; 11 bases align to TRBD2. Germline V gene lookup returns CDR1 LGHNA and CDR2 YSLEER. The CDR3 has 18 amino acids. V dropped 0 bases and J dropped 5; count of bases not matched to a gene: 11. The CDR3, as DNA: TGCGCCAGCAGCCAAGATTCGGTAGTAGCGGGGGGGTTCGAGACCCAGTACTTC. The encoded protein is CASSQDSVVAGGFETQYF.

The V and J genes are TRBV29-1 and TRBJ2-3; the match to TRBD1 covers 8 bases. This CDR3 has 13 residues. The V and J ends lost 7 bases and 3 bases, in that order; junction bases with no gene match: 6. Germline CDR1 and CDR2: SQVTM and ANQGSEA. The DNA of the CDR3 is TGCAGCGAGGCAGGGGGCTTGACAGATACGCAGTATTTT. Its protein is CSEAGGLTDTQYF.

Regarding this clonotype: The conserved final phenylalanine or tryptophan is absent from the CDR3, which likely points to a read error. This chain joins TRBV5-1 and TRBJ1-1; no clear D. This CDR3 spans 14 amino acids. CDR1 and CDR2 (germline): SGHRS, YFSETQ. The V end was cut by 0 bases, the J end by 1 base, with 7 bases between. The CDR3 nucleotides read TGCGCCAGCAGCTTGGATGGCAGGAACACTGAAGCTTTCTCT. Protein: CASSLDGRNTEAFS.

This clonotype was seen only once. The rearrangement links TRBV5-1 to TRBJ2-5; D is unresolved. Germline V gives CDR1 SGHRS, CDR2 YFSETQ. Trimming took 0 bases from V and 0 from J, leaving 9 bases between them. This CDR3 is built from 15 residues. CDR3 sequence: CASSLALLDQETQYF. CDR3 coding DNA: TGCGCCAGCAGCTTGGCCCTTTTGGACCAAGAGACCCAGTACTTC. Supplemented by reference TRBV5-1 and TRBJ2-5, the full variable domain reads KAGVTQTPRYLIKTRGQQVTLSCSPISGHRSVSWYQQTPGQGLQFLFEYFSETQRNKGNFPGRFSGRQFSNSRSEMNVSTLELGDSALYLCASSLALLDQETQYFGPGTRLLVL.

As for this clonotype: Being one base from a much bigger clone, this may be a read error. The J gene is TRBJ2-5, the V gene TRBV28; 8 positions agree with TRBD1. Germline V gene sequence: CDR1 MDHEN, CDR2 SYDVKM. The CDR3 is made up of 13 amino acids. CDR3 nucleotides: TGTGCCGGCAGAGGGACAGGACAAGAGACCCAGTACTTC. This sequence encodes CAGRGTGQETQYF.

This clonotype was counted only a few times. V usage is TRBV5-1 and J usage is TRBJ2-2, with 7 bases matching TRBD2. The trim removed 0 bases at V and 1 base at J, leaving 3 bases unmatched. The length of the CDR3 is 16 residues. The germline V gene encodes CDR1 SGHRS and CDR2 YFSETQ. CDR3 loop: CASSLVSGGNTGELFF. The CDR3 DNA is TGCGCCAGCAGCTTGGTGTCGGGAGGGAACACCGGGGAGCTGTTTTTT.

A few counts support this clonotype. The rearrangement joins TRBV7-2 to TRBJ2-1; D perhaps matches TRBD2 (5 bases). Germline V gene sequence: CDR1 SGHTA, CDR2 FQGNSA. The CDR3 extends over 16 amino acids. V lost 2 bases and J lost 0, with 11 bases in between. The CDR3 coding sequence is TGTGCCAGCAGCTTAATTAGCGTTACCTCCTACAATGAGCAGTTCTTC. Translation gives CASSLISVTSYNEQFF.

The chain combines TRBV6-2 or TRBV6-3 with TRBJ2-5, with 13 bases lining up with TRBD2. Near its end, the DNA agrees better with TRBJ2-7, so the J call may be wrong. The CDR3 length is 16 residues. Germline V gives CDR1 MNHEY, CDR2 SVGEGT. This chain's CDR3 is CASSYDTSGRAGEQYF. The CDR3 DNA reads as TGTGCCAGCAGTTACGATACTAGCGGGAGGGCCGGCGAGCAGTACTTC.

This clonotype has just a few counts. This chain connects TRBV20-1 to TRBJ2-3; TRBD2 matches at 7 bases. Losses at the gene ends were 5 bases for V and 5 bases for J; bases not matched to a gene: 4. The germline CDR1 and CDR2 sequences are DFQATT and SNEGSKA (reference sequence). The CDR3 is 12 amino acids. The CDR3 nucleotides read TGCAGTGCTGTACCGGGGGGAGATACGCAGTATTTT. It is translated as CSAVPGGDTQYF.

The V call is TRBV18, the J call TRBJ2-5; TRBD2 aligns across 12 bases. TRBJ2-7 explains the end of the DNA better; the J call may be wrong. The CDR3 is made up of 15 amino acids. Germline V gene data show CDR1 as KGHSH and CDR2 as LQKENI. CDR3 protein: CASSRGLAGRNEQYF. DNA of the CDR3: TGTGCCAGCTCCCGAGGACTAGCGGGAAGAAACGAGCAGTACTTC.

This clonotype was picked up many times. V is TRBV11-2 and J is TRBJ2-1; D is ambiguous. Trimming pared 0 bases from V and 3 bases from J, leaving 9 bases between. The length of the CDR3 is 15 residues. The germline CDR1 and CDR2 sequences are SGHAT and FQNNGV. CDR3 sequence reads: CASSLDLASYNEQFF. In DNA, the CDR3 is TGTGCCAGCAGCTTAGATCTGGCCAGCTACAATGAGCAGTTCTTC.

A single count supports this clonotype. The J gene is TRBJ2-7, the V gene TRBV6-6; tentative D call: TRBD2 (5 bases). The ends were cut back, 3 bases at V and 0 bases at J, with 15 bases in the middle. The CDR3 runs 16 residues. Germline-derived CDR1 and CDR2 are MNHNY and SVGAGI (reference sequence). In DNA, the CDR3 is TGTGCCAGCAGTTATCTCTGGACTGCTCGCTCCTACGAGCAGTACTTC. It codes for CASSYLWTARSYEQYF.

This clonotype was seen only once. The chain links TRBV9 to TRBJ2-1; 9 nucleotides match TRBD1. Unmatched junction bases numbered 15, after V lost 4 bases and J lost 4 bases. The CDR3 loop spans 18 amino acids. CDR1 SGDLS and CDR2 YYNGEE come from the germline V gene. The CDR3 here is CASSFRQGGPREYNEQFF. The CDR3 coding sequence is TGTGCCAGCAGCTTCCGACAGGGGGGGCCCCGGGAATACAATGAGCAGTTCTTC.

Concerning this clonotype itself: Just one base apart from a much larger clone, this may be a read error. The rearrangement links TRBV20-1 to TRBJ2-5; TRBD1 agrees at 7 bases. CDR3 length equals 14 residues. Per the germline V gene, CDR1 is DFQATT and CDR2 is SNEGSKA (reference sequence). As DNA, the CDR3 is TGCAGTGCTAACAGGGGAGCGAGAGGGGAGACCCAGTGCTTC. Encoded protein: CSANRGARGETQCF.

Here the CDR3 reads CSARDSKREGRYNEQFF. The CDR3 bases are TGCAGTGCTAGAGATTCGAAGCGGGAGGGTCGGTACAATGAGCAGTTCTTC. This chain uses TRBV20-1 with TRBJ2-1, with TRBD2 matching 10 bases. Germline values: CDR1 DFQATT, CDR2 SNEGSKA (reference sequence). CDR3 length: 17 residues. Losses at the gene ends were 0 bases for V and 4 bases for J; bases not matched to a gene: 9.

CDR3 nucleotides: TGCAGTGCCACGAGGCCTACCCGATACAATGAGCAGTTCTTC. It specifies CSATRPTRYNEQFF. This chain uses TRBV20-1 with TRBJ2-1; D remains ambiguous. Per the germline V gene, CDR1 is DFQATT and CDR2 is SNEGSKA (reference sequence). The CDR3 is 14 residues long. V was shortened by 6 bases and J by 4 bases, with 16 bases between the two germline ends.

The genes are TRBV6-2 or TRBV6-3 and TRBJ2-5, with TRBD1 matching 8 bases. The J call is in doubt because the DNA end fits TRBJ2-1 better. There are 15 residues in the CDR3. CDR1 and CDR2 from the germline V gene are MNHEY and SVGEGT. The CDR3 nucleotides read TGTGCCAGCAGTTACTCGGGACAGGCGTTGGACGAGCAGTTCTTC. Translated, it gives CASSYSGQALDEQFF.

The chain carries TRBV5-6 and TRBJ2-4; 11 nucleotides align to TRBD2. Germline-derived CDR1 and CDR2 are SGHDT and YYEEEE. Trimming at V came to 0 bases and at J to 5 bases, leaving 4 bases not matched to a gene. This CDR3 is 16 amino acids long. This CDR3 reads CASSLVTSGIQNIQYF. DNA for the CDR3: TGTGCCAGCAGCTTGGTGACTAGCGGGATCCAAAACATTCAGTACTTC.

This clonotype was counted ten times or more. This rearrangement joins TRBV5-1 to TRBJ1-4; no reliable D call. The CDR3 spans 15 residues. V was shortened by 0 bases and J by 3 bases, with 9 bases between the two germline ends. CDR1 is SGHRS and CDR2 is YFSETQ in the germline V gene. The CDR3 region has the DNA TGCGCCAGCAGCTTGGACGGCCGCTCTAATGAAAAACTGTTTTTT. Amino acid sequence: CASSLDGRSNEKLFF.

Only a few counts were recorded for this clonotype. The chain has TRBV7-2 and TRBJ2-1; 12 nucleotides line up with TRBD2. Trimming took 3 bases from V and 5 from J; bases not matched to a gene: 8. CDR1 SGHTA and CDR2 FQGNSA come from the germline V gene. The CDR3 extends over 17 amino acids. The CDR3 sequence is CASSFLAGGRFDNEQFF. For the CDR3, the DNA is TGTGCCAGCAGCTTCCTAGCGGGGGGGCGCTTCGACAATGAGCAGTTCTTC.

CDR3 nucleotide sequence: TGTGCTGGTTCGGGGGGCCAGTACAATGAGCAGTTCTTC. Residues: CAGSGGQYNEQFF. This rearrangement joins TRBV30 to TRBJ2-1; D is possibly TRBD2 (7 bases). There are 13 residues in the CDR3. Germline V CDR1 and CDR2: GTSNPN, SVGIG (reference sequence).

This clonotype was counted many times. The J gene is TRBJ2-1, the V gene TRBV18, with 10 bases identical to TRBD2. This CDR3 is built from 16 residues. Germline V lookup: CDR1 KGHSH, CDR2 LQKENI. The V gene end was trimmed by 2 bases and the J gene end by 12 bases; junction bases not matched to a gene: 13. The CDR3 sequence is CASSPSQGLAGEGQFF. In DNA, the CDR3 is TGTGCCAGCTCACCATCGCAGGGGCTAGCGGGAGAGGGGCAGTTCTTC.

In this sample, this clonotype turned up a few times. The chain carries TRBV2 and TRBJ2-5; 12 bases match TRBD2. Unmatched junction bases numbered 14, after V lost 1 base and J lost 5 bases. The germline CDR1 and CDR2 sequences are SNHLY and FYNNEI. The CDR3 contains 19 residues. CDR3 coding DNA: TGTGCCAGCAGTGAAGAATGGAGTAGTGTACTAGCGGGAGGTGAGACCCAGTACTTC. Its protein product is CASSEEWSSVLAGGETQYF.

The chain couples TRBV6-2 or TRBV6-3 to TRBJ1-4; no reliable D call. There are 13 residues in the CDR3. The ends were cut back, 2 bases at V and 5 bases at J, with 6 bases in the middle. Germline CDR1 reads MNHEY; CDR2 reads SVGEGT. The CDR3 protein is CASSYGENEKLFF. CDR3 DNA sequence: TGTGCCAGCAGTTACGGCGAGAATGAAAAACTGTTTTTT.

The V and J genes are TRBV12-3 or TRBV12-4 and TRBJ2-5; D remains ambiguous. This CDR3 is 12 amino acids long. Trimming removed 1 base from V and 3 bases from J, with 3 bases in between. The CDR3 sequence is CASSLVKETQYF. In DNA, the CDR3 is TGTGCCAGCAGTTTAGTAAAAGAGACCCAGTACTTC.